This T cell receptor beta chain was observed in a study of beta chain features in type 1 diabetes. Study-wide findings and caveats: For Type 1 diabetes patients, all four CD4+ subsets carried TCRB CDR3s that were moderately but significantly shorter. It was not settled here whether HLA type affects TCRB rearrangement. PCR might preferentially amplify shorter templates, equally in patients and controls.

The germline CDR1 and CDR2 sequences are SGHTA and FQGNSA. The CDR3 has 15 amino acids. J gave up 5 bases and V 7 bases, and 12 bases lay outside the gene matches. The study reverse transcribed the entire isolated RNA, so it sequenced expressed TCRB transcripts. Sequenced by immunoSEQ multiplex PCR; TCRdb stores in-frame clones only, minus some. This table has 150,000 to 200,000 clones, about 7.8% appearing once. A remark on this clone: Its cognate antigen is unknown.

Sequencing input: central memory CD4+ T cells from blood. The chain carries TRBV7-2 and TRBJ1-2; 8 nucleotides match TRBD1. This clonotype was sampled from a woman aged 40 to 49 with type 1 diabetes. As DNA, the CDR3 is TGTGCCAGCACCTCCAATCCGCAGGGGGCGTATGGCTACACCTTC. Translating gives CASTSNPQGAYGYTF.